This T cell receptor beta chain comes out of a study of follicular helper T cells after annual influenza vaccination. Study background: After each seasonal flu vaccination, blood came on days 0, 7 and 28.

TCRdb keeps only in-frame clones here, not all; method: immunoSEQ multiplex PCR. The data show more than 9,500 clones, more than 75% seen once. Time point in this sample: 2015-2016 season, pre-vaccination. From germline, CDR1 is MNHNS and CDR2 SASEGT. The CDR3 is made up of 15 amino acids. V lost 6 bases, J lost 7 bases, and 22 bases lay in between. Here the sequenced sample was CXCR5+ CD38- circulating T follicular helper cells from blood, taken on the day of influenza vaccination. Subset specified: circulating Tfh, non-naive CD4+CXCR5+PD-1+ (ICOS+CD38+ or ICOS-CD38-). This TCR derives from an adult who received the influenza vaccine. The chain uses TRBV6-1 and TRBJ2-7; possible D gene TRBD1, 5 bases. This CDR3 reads CASRGMGRQLGEQYF. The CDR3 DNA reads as TGTGCCAGCAGAGGTATGGGGCGTCAACTGGGGGAGCAGTACTTC.